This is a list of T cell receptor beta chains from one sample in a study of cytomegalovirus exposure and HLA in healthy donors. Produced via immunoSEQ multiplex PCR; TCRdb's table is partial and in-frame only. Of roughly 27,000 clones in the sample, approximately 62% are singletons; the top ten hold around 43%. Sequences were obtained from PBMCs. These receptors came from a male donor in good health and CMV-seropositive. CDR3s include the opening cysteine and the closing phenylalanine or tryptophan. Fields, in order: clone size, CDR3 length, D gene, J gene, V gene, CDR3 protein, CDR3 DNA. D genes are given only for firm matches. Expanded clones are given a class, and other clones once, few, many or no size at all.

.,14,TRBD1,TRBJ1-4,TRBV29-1,CSVAPGQGREKLFF,TGCAGCGTTGCGCCGGGACAGGGGAGGGAAAAACTGTTTTTT
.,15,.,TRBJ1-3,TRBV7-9,CASSPEGISGNTIYF,TGTGCCAGCAGTCCGGAGGGGATCTCTGGAAACACCATATATTTT
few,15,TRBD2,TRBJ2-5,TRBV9,CASSVDSGRGETQYF,TGTGCCAGCAGCGTAGATAGCGGGAGAGGAGAGACCCAGTACTTC
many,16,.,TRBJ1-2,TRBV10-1,CASSEDGRTRNYGYTF,TGCGCCAGCAGTGAAGACGGGAGGACCCGCAACTATGGCTACACCTTC
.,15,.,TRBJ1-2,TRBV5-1,CASSLAGQGGAGYTF,TGCGCCAGCAGCTTAGCAGGGCAGGGAGGGGCCGGCTACACCTTC
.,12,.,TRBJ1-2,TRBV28,CASSQGTRGYTF,TGTGCCAGCAGCCAAGGGACACGGGGCTACACCTTC
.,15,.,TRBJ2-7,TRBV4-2,CASSQASDRLYEQYF,TGTGCCAGCAGCCAAGCAAGCGACAGGCTCTACGAGCAGTACTTC
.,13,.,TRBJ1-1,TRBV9,CASSVTMNTEAFF,TGTGCCAGCAGCGTTACTATGAACACTGAAGCTTTCTTT
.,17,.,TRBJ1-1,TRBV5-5,CASSLGTGSGSNTEAFF,TGTGCCAGCAGCTTGGGGACGGGATCCGGATCGAACACTGAAGCTTTCTTT
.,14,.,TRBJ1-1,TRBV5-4,CASSPAGKNTEAFF,TGTGCCAGCAGCCCTGCGGGGAAGAACACTGAAGCTTTCTTT
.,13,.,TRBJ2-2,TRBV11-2,CASSPSNTGELFF,TGTGCCAGCAGCCCGAGCAACACCGGGGAGCTGTTTTTT
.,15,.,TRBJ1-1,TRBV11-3,CASSWAGAKNTEAFF,TGTGCCAGCTCTTGGGCGGGGGCGAAGAACACTGAAGCTTTCTTT
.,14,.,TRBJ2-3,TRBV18,CASSPSGTTDTQYF,TGTGCCAGCTCACCGTCGGGAACCACAGATACGCAGTATTTT
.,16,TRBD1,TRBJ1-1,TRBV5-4,CASSSGQGVWNTEAFF,TGTGCCAGCAGCTCGGGGCAGGGGGTCTGGAACACTGAAGCTTTCTTT
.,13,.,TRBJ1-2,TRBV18,CASSPQESYGYTF,TGTGCCAGCTCACCACAGGAGTCCTATGGCTACACCTTC
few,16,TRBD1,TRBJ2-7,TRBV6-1,CASSAFSGTGGYEQYF,TGTGCCAGCAGTGCATTTTCCGGGACAGGGGGCTACGAGCAGTACTTC
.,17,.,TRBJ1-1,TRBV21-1,CASSPERDRGKNTEAFF,TGTGCCAGCAGCCCTGAGCGGGACAGGGGTAAGAACACTGAAGCTTTCTTT
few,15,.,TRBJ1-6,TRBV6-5,CASSYRGSYNSPLHF,TGTGCCAGCAGTTACCGGGGGTCCTATAATTCACCCCTCCACTTT
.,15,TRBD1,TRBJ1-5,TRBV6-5,CASRRDRVGNQPQHF,TGTGCCAGCAGGAGAGACAGGGTTGGCAATCAGCCCCAGCATTTT
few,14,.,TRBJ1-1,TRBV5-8,CASSLGGENTEAFF,TGTGCCAGCAGCTTGGGTGGAGAGAACACTGAAGCTTTCTTT
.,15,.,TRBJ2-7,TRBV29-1,CSVSDPLRGLREQYF,TGCAGCGTTTCGGACCCTTTAAGGGGCTTGCGCGAGCAGTACTTC
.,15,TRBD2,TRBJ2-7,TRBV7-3,CASSRGTSESYEQYF,TGTGCCAGCAGCCGGGGGACTAGCGAATCCTACGAGCAGTACTTC
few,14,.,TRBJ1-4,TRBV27,CASSFTTRGEKLFF,TGTGCCAGCAGTTTCACAACTCGGGGAGAAAAACTGTTTTTT
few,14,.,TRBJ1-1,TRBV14,CASRPQQGWGEDFF,TGTGCCAGCAGACCACAACAGGGATGGGGTGAAGATTTCTTT
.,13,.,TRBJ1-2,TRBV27,CASSFSRGNGYTF,TGTGCCAGCAGTTTCTCCAGGGGTAATGGCTACACCTTC
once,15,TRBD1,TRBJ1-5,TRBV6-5,CASSPGTGLNQPQHF,TGTGCCAGCAGTCCCGGGACAGGACTTAATCAGCCCCAGCATTTT
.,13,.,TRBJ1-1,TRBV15,CATSRDRGSEAFF,TGTGCCACCAGCAGAGATCGAGGGTCAGAGGCTTTCTTT
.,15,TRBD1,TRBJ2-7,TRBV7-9,CASSLEGNRGNEQYF,TGTGCCAGCAGCCTTGAGGGGAACAGGGGCAACGAGCAGTACTTC
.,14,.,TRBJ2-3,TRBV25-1,CASSRGGARDTQYF,TGTGCCAGCAGTAGAGGAGGGGCCAGAGATACGCAGTATTTT
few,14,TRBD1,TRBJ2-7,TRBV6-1,CASSEATGAYEQYF,TGTGCCAGCAGTGAAGCGACAGGGGCCTACGAGCAGTACTTC